The entry below describes one T cell receptor beta chain. This sample was included in a study of shared clonotypes between healthy human individuals. Sequencing was performed with immunoSEQ multiplex PCR; in TCRdb, only in-frame clones are kept and a portion is missing. The table has around 750,000 clones, roughly 70% seen once; the top ten hold 1.7%. There are 15 residues in the CDR3. V was shortened by 5 bases and J by 5 bases, with 19 bases between the two germline ends. Looked up from germline, CDR1 is SGHTA and CDR2 is FQGNSA. The chain employs TRBV7-2 and TRBJ2-7; D is perhaps TRBD2 (5 bases). The sequenced sample consisted of memory CD4+ T cells sorted from blood. Subset specified: CD45RA-negative fraction. The TCR was taken from a woman in her 30s in good health. The CDR3 spells CASSPSGTNLNEQYF. CDR3 bases: TGTGCCAGCAGCCCCAGCGGAACCAATCTTAACGAGCAGTACTTC.